A selection of T cell receptor beta chains follows, all from one sample in a study of response to subunit inactivated influenza vaccine. TCRdb called the RT-PCR reads again in MiXCR, with one record for every CDR3 protein. Among approximately 700,000 distinct CDR3 sequences listed, more than 11% were seen once. Here the sequenced sample was PBMCs from blood, taken approximately 15 days before vaccination. Receptors were obtained from a man aged 45-65 years who received an inactivated influenza vaccine. Both conserved end residues are part of each CDR3. A D gene is named only where the DNA matches it firmly. Rows give clone size only sometimes, using once, few, many, or a class for an expanded clone.

J,V,D,size,DNA,CDR3
TRBJ2-3,TRBV6-5,-,-,TGTGCCAGCAGTTACTCTTCAGGGGCCCTGAATACGCAGTATTTT,CASSYSSGALNTQYF
TRBJ2-1,TRBV15,-,-,TGTGCCACCAGCAGAGTTCGGCCGTTTGATGAGCAGTTCTTC,CATSRVRPFDEQFF
TRBJ2-2,TRBV11-2,-,few,TGTGCCAGCAGCTGGAGAGCGGGACAGGCGATTCCCGGGGAGCTGTTTTTT,CASSWRAGQAIPGELFF
TRBJ2-7,TRBV20-1,-,-,TGCAGTGCTAGACAGGCTATATACGAGCAGTACTTC,CSARQAIYEQYF
TRBJ2-7,TRBV7-2,TRBD1,once,TGTGCCAGCAGCTCCGGACAGGGCCGTCCTACGGGCTACGAGCAGTACTTC,CASSSGQGRPTGYEQYF
TRBJ2-1,TRBV20-1,-,many,TGCAGTGCTCCGGGGTATGGCAATGAGCAGTTCTTC,CSAPGYGNEQFF
TRBJ2-4,TRBV20-1,TRBD1,-,TGCAGTGCCAGACCGGTTCGGACAGGGGGGAGCGTTCAGTACTTC,CSARPVRTGGSVQYF
TRBJ1-2,TRBV29-1,TRBD1,many,TGCAGCGTTGTGGGACAGGGAAACTATGGCTACACCTTC,CSVVGQGNYGYTF
TRBJ2-3,TRBV5-5,-,-,TGTGCCAGCAGCTTGGAGGGTATGGGGCAGTATTTT,CASSLEGMGQYF
TRBJ1-3,TRBV7-8,-,-,TGTGCCAGCAGCTTGCCAGGGTTACGCTCTGGAAACACCATATATTTT,CASSLPGLRSGNTIYF
TRBJ1-4,TRBV10-3,TRBD1,-,TGTGCCATCAGTCGAGGGGGCGGGTCGACTAATGAAAAACTGTTTTTT,CAISRGGGSTNEKLFF
TRBJ1-1,TRBV11-2,-,-,TGTGCCAGCAGCTTATTCCGGGGCGGCGAAGCTTTCTTT,CASSLFRGGEAFF
TRBJ2-2,TRBV19,TRBD1,-,TGTGCCAGTAGTACAGGGGGCTCAATCACCGGGGAGCTGTTTTTT,CASSTGGSITGELFF
TRBJ2-5,TRBV5-1,-,few,TGCGCCAGCAGCACTAGCCGGGGGACGGTGTACCAAGAGACCCAGTACTTC,CASSTSRGTVYQETQYF
TRBJ2-3,TRBV6-1,-,-,TGTGCCAGCAGTACCAGCGGTGGCACAGATACGCAGTATTTT,CASSTSGGTDTQYF
TRBJ1-1,TRBV6-1,-,-,TGTGCCAGCACCAACCCCGGGGGGATGAACACTGAAGCTTTCTTT,CASTNPGGMNTEAFF
TRBJ1-1,TRBV2,-,many,TGTGCCAGCAGGGAGCAGGGGCGCACTGAAGCTTTCTTT,CASREQGRTEAFF
TRBJ2-7,TRBV6-5,TRBD2,-,TGTGCCAGCAGTTTTACCGGGACTAGGCCCCACGAGCAGTACTTC,CASSFTGTRPHEQYF